The clone carrying this T cell receptor beta chain was observed a handful of times. The antigen is not known. This sample is part of a study of T-cell reconstitution after alpha-beta-depleted transplantation in children. Study conclusions and caveats: When one year had passed after transplant, most T-cell counts and diversity came from newly produced T cells. As was reported, about two months after transplant, alpha-beta T cells came from several hundred expanded graft clones.

Germline-derived CDR1 and CDR2 are SGHDN and FVKESK. Trimming at V came to 1 base and at J to 5 bases, leaving 4 bases not matched to a gene. This CDR3 has 16 residues. Using unique molecular identifiers, the investigators prepared the TCRbeta library. TCRdb itself ran the PCR reads through MiXCR, one entry per CDR3 protein. Of around 140,000 distinct CDR3 sequences in the sample, 7.5% to 9% are singletons; the top ten hold around a sixth. This TCR derives from a female patient aged 2 to 10 who had a stem cell transplant for congenital amegakaryocytic thrombocytopenia, so the T cells may come from the graft donor. Material: PBMCs, mostly from graft donor cells, obtained 180 days after TCRalphabeta/CD19-depleted stem cell transplant. The chain employs TRBV14 and TRBJ2-1, with 11 positions matching TRBD2. The CDR3 DNA follows: TGTGCCAGCAGCCAAGGCGGACTAGCGGGTCACAATGAGCAGTTCTTC. It specifies CASSQGGLAGHNEQFF.